A selection of T cell receptor beta chains follows, all from one sample in a study of cytomegalovirus exposure and HLA in healthy donors. Only in-frame clones appear in the TCRdb table, and some are missing; sequencing was by immunoSEQ multiplex PCR. This table has about 130,000 clones, nearly 90% appearing once. Source material: PBMCs. The receptors derive from a woman aged 18-35 years in good health and CMV-seronegative. CDR3s include the opening cysteine and the closing phenylalanine or tryptophan. A D gene is named only where the DNA matches it firmly. Where a row states a size, it is once, few, many or the class of an expanded clone; other rows omit it.

abundance	d_gene	v_gene	j_gene	CDR3aa	CDR3nt
-	-	TRBV28	TRBJ2-7	CASTPGFGYEQYF	TGTGCCAGCACCCCGGGGTTCGGATACGAGCAGTACTTC
-	-	TRBV5-1	TRBJ2-2	CASSPGTTGELFF	TGCGCCAGCAGCCCTGGGACTACCGGGGAGCTGTTTTTT
-	TRBD2	TRBV7-2	TRBJ2-1	CASSFSSGLAGAGNEQFF	TGTGCCAGCAGCTTCAGCTCGGGACTAGCGGGGGCGGGGAATGAGCAGTTCTTC
-	-	TRBV11-3	TRBJ1-4	CASSLFWRGNEKLFF	TGTGCCAGCAGCTTATTTTGGAGGGGTAATGAAAAACTGTTTTTT
-	-	TRBV6-1	TRBJ1-3	CASSEVQYSGNTIYF	TGTGCCAGCAGTGAAGTACAATACTCTGGAAACACCATATATTTT
-	TRBD1	TRBV7-9	TRBJ2-7	CASSLRQGNYEQYF	TGTGCCAGCAGCTTACGACAGGGTAACTACGAGCAGTACTTC
-	-	TRBV7-9	TRBJ2-1	CASSLAWGGERVYNEQFF	TGTGCCAGCAGCTTAGCTTGGGGCGGAGAAAGGGTCTACAATGAGCAGTTCTTC
-	-	TRBV28	TRBJ1-2	CASSPRTVDGYTF	TGTGCCAGCAGTCCCAGGACAGTCGATGGCTACACCTTC
-	-	TRBV19	TRBJ2-3	CASSIMGASTDTQYF	TGTGCCAGTAGTATAATGGGCGCTAGCACAGATACGCAGTATTTT
-	-	TRBV11-3	TRBJ1-2	CASSLGGRGYTF	TGTGCCAGCAGCTTAGGGGGCCGTGGCTACACCTTC
-	-	TRBV7-9	TRBJ2-6	CASSPGLANVLTF	TGTGCCAGCAGCCCGGGTTTGGCCAACGTCCTGACTTTC
few	TRBD1	TRBV28	TRBJ2-2	CASTRGQSDTGELFF	TGTGCCAGCACCCGGGGACAGTCCGACACCGGGGAGCTGTTTTTT
-	-	TRBV5-4	TRBJ2-5	CASSLSDTTETQYF	TGTGCCAGCAGCTTGTCCGACACGACGGAGACCCAGTACTTC
-	TRBD1	TRBV6-4	TRBJ1-1	CASRAGTANTEAFF	TGTGCCAGCAGAGCTGGGACAGCGAACACTGAAGCTTTCTTT
once	-	TRBV19	TRBJ1-1	CASRGENTEAFF	TGTGCCAGTAGAGGAGAGAACACTGAAGCTTTCTTT
-	TRBD2	TRBV19	TRBJ2-7	CASSIGLAGGPKISEQYF	TGTGCCAGTAGTATCGGACTAGCGGGAGGGCCTAAGATCTCCGAGCAGTACTTC
-	TRBD1	TRBV27	TRBJ1-2	CASSLTDRVGGYTF	TGTGCCAGCAGTCTTACTGACAGGGTTGGTGGCTACACCTTC
-	-	TRBV28	TRBJ1-4	CASRPQGNNEKLFF	TGTGCCAGCAGGCCCCAGGGTAATAATGAAAAACTGTTTTTT
-	-	TRBV15	TRBJ2-7	CATRNDRAYEQYF	TGTGCCACCAGGAACGACAGAGCCTACGAGCAGTACTTC
-	-	TRBV28	TRBJ2-7	CATERAPGRYEQYF	TGTGCCACCGAGAGGGCACCAGGCCGCTACGAGCAGTACTTC
few	-	TRBV7-9	TRBJ1-2	CASSSNGGNGYTF	TGTGCCAGCAGCTCCAACGGGGGGAATGGCTACACCTTC
-	-	TRBV30	TRBJ1-1	CASQRRGGTEAFF	TGTGCCTCCCAGCGGCGCGGGGGGACTGAAGCTTTCTTT
-	-	TRBV27	TRBJ2-2	CASSPNRLAGELFF	TGTGCCAGCAGTCCCAACCGACTAGCCGGGGAGCTGTTTTTT
-	TRBD2	TRBV5-1	TRBJ2-7	CASSPGLAGEGEQYF	TGCGCCAGCAGCCCGGGACTAGCGGGAGAGGGCGAGCAGTACTTC
-	-	TRBV7-9	TRBJ1-6	CASSRRDPGSPLHF	TGTGCCAGCAGCCGTCGGGATCCTGGTTCACCCCTCCACTTT
few	TRBD1	TRBV11-2	TRBJ1-2	CASRTGTGDGYTF	TGTGCCAGCAGGACCGGGACAGGGGATGGCTACACCTTC
-	TRBD1	TRBV9	TRBJ1-3	CASSPWTGVAGNTIYF	TGTGCCAGCAGCCCCTGGACAGGGGTGGCCGGAAACACCATATATTTT
-	TRBD1	TRBV18	TRBJ1-2	CASSPDIQGAGGYTF	TGTGCCAGCTCACCGGACATACAGGGGGCGGGTGGCTACACCTTC
few	-	TRBV5-1	TRBJ2-7	CASSSQFREQYF	TGCGCCAGCAGCTCACAGTTTAGAGAGCAGTACTTC
-	TRBD1	TRBV11-2	TRBJ1-1	CASSFGQGNTEAFF	TGTGCCAGCAGTTTTGGACAGGGAAACACTGAAGCTTTCTTT
-	-	TRBV5-1	TRBJ1-6	CASSTEGTKPLHF	TGCGCCAGCAGTACGGAGGGCACCAAGCCCCTCCACTTT
-	-	TRBV7-9	TRBJ1-1	CASSDLTPNTEAFF	TGTGCCAGCAGCGACTTGACCCCGAACACTGAAGCTTTCTTT
-	TRBD1	TRBV6-5	TRBJ1-1	CASVRTGIPGTEAFF	TGTGCCAGCGTTAGGACAGGGATTCCGGGCACTGAAGCTTTCTTT
-	-	TRBV19	TRBJ1-4	CASSDARRAMDEKLFF	TGTGCCAGTAGTGATGCCAGGCGGGCGATGGATGAAAAACTGTTTTTT
-	TRBD2	TRBV5-1	TRBJ2-5	CASSPQHSGIQETQYF	TGCGCCAGCAGCCCTCAACATAGCGGGATCCAAGAGACCCAGTACTTC
-	-	TRBV7-6	TRBJ2-7	CASSPLEEYEQYF	TGTGCCAGCAGCCCCTTAGAAGAGTACGAGCAGTACTTC
once	-	TRBV19	TRBJ1-5	CASSIWEGQPQHF	TGTGCCAGTAGTATCTGGGAGGGTCAGCCCCAGCATTTT
once	-	TRBV19	TRBJ2-5	CASSIVTVRETQYF	TGTGCCAGTAGTATAGTTACGGTACGAGAGACCCAGTACTTC
-	-	TRBV27	TRBJ1-5	CASSFGADSNQPQHF	TGTGCCAGCAGTTTTGGAGCGGATAGCAATCAGCCCCAGCATTTT
-	TRBD1	TRBV7-9	TRBJ1-1	CASSLAQFLTGLNTEAFF	TGTGCCAGCAGCTTAGCTCAATTCCTGACAGGGCTGAACACTGAAGCTTTCTTT
-	TRBD2	TRBV5-6	TRBJ2-7	CASSLFSGRGEQYF	TGTGCCAGCAGCTTGTTCTCCGGGAGGGGGGAGCAGTACTTC
-	-	TRBV18	TRBJ1-3	CASSPMTDSGNTIYF	TGTGCCAGCTCACCTATGACAGATTCTGGAAACACCATATATTTT
-	-	TRBV28	TRBJ2-2	CASSSLQSYTGELFF	TGTGCCAGCAGTTCCCTTCAGTCATACACCGGGGAGCTGTTTTTT
-	TRBD1	TRBV27	TRBJ1-3	CASSFGQGF	TGTGCCAGCAGTTTTGGACAGGGTTTT
-	-	TRBV18	TRBJ2-7	CASSPAAGQDTYEQYF	TGTGCCAGCTCACCGGCGGCAGGGCAGGACACATACGAGCAGTACTTC
-	-	TRBV30	TRBJ2-2	CAWRQGWTGELFF	TGTGCCTGGAGACAGGGATGGACCGGGGAGCTGTTTTTT
-	TRBD2	TRBV4-2	TRBJ2-5	CASSQGGGRETQYF	TGTGCCAGCAGCCAAGGCGGGGGTCGAGAGACCCAGTACTTC
-	-	TRBV11-2	TRBJ2-1	CASSLARQVTYNEQFF	TGTGCCAGCAGCTTAGCGAGACAGGTTACCTACAATGAGCAGTTCTTC
-	-	TRBV9	TRBJ2-2	CASRTGGPNTGELFF	TGTGCCAGCAGGACCGGGGGACCGAACACCGGGGAGCTGTTTTTT
-	-	TRBV2	TRBJ1-2	CASSVQGGYGYTF	TGTGCCAGCAGTGTGCAGGGCGGCTATGGCTACACCTTC
-	-	TRBV4-3	TRBJ1-2	CASSQDLWGARGTNYGYTF	TGCGCCAGCAGCCAAGATCTATGGGGGGCGCGGGGGACTAACTATGGCTACACCTTC
-	-	TRBV2	TRBJ2-3	CASSRGGPGDTQYF	TGTGCCAGCAGTAGAGGAGGGCCCGGAGATACGCAGTATTTT
-	TRBD2	TRBV19	TRBJ2-1	CASSRGLAVSSYNEQFF	TGTGCCAGTAGCCGGGGACTAGCGGTTTCCTCCTACAATGAGCAGTTCTTC
once	-	TRBV28	TRBJ1-1	CVALAGMNTEAFF	TGTGTCGCTCTAGCGGGGATGAACACTGAAGCTTTCTTT
-	-	TRBV9	TRBJ1-2	CASSRELGQLAMSGYTF	TGTGCCAGCAGCAGAGAATTAGGACAGCTTGCCATGAGTGGCTACACCTTC
-	TRBD2	TRBV30	TRBJ2-2	CAWTSGLAGSGELFF	TGTGCCTGGACTTCGGGACTAGCGGGATCCGGGGAGCTGTTTTTT
-	-	TRBV10-3	TRBJ1-2	CAISTTEERYGYTF	TGTGCCATCAGTACAACGGAGGAAAGGTATGGCTACACCTTC
few	TRBD1	TRBV15	TRBJ1-1	CATSDTGAGTEAFF	TGTGCCACCAGCGATACAGGGGCGGGCACTGAAGCTTTCTTT
-	-	TRBV30	TRBJ1-6	CAWSVRGNSPLHF	TGTGCCTGGAGTGTACGGGGGAATTCACCCCTCCACTTT
few	-	TRBV6-5	TRBJ1-1	CASKAGMNTEAFF	TGTGCCAGCAAGGCCGGGATGAACACTGAAGCTTTCTTT